This entry lists 26 T cell receptor beta chains sequenced from one sample in a study of beta chain features in type 1 diabetes. TCRB transcripts that were expressed got sequenced, as all of the isolated RNA had been reverse transcribed. Method: immunoSEQ multiplex PCR; TCRdb's copy keeps in-frame clones and lacks some. The sample includes about 620,000 clones, roughly 15% of them seen just once. Material: naive CD4+ T cells from blood. The receptor source for this set is a man between 18 and 35 years old in good health.

The table lists this clone with a few counts. V usage is TRBV5-6 and J usage is TRBJ1-1; D not resolved. CDR3 length: 14 amino acids. The germline V gene encodes CDR1 SGHDT and CDR2 YYEEEE. V was pared by 0 bases and J by 4 bases, with 10 bases between. The CDR3 coding sequence is TGTGCCAGCAGCTTGGTGCAGGTCGGCACTGAAGCTTTCTTT. Protein sequence: CASSLVQVGTEAFF.

In this sample, this clone turned up a few times. J is TRBJ2-4 and V is TRBV19, with D possibly matching TRBD1 (5 bases). Germline V CDR1 and CDR2: LNHDA, SQIVND (reference sequence). This CDR3 spans 15 amino acids. Deletions cut 4 bases from V and 6 bases from J, with 16 bases between. The CDR3 DNA follows: TGTGCCAGTAGTACCCCACAGGAAAGGGGAAACATTCAGTACTTC. Residues: CASSTPQERGNIQYF.

The chain employs TRBV29-1 and TRBJ2-5; tentatively, D is TRBD2 (5 bases). This CDR3 is built from 13 residues. V gave up 7 bases and J gave up 0 bases, with 12 bases separating them. CDR1 and CDR2 (germline): SQVTM, ANQGSEA. The CDR3 nucleotides are TGCAGCGCTACCGGGATTTACCAAGAGACCCAGTACTTC. Amino acids: CSATGIYQETQYF.

The chain combines TRBV16 with TRBJ1-5; D possibly corresponds to TRBD1 (5 bases). Trimming stripped 4 bases from V and 9 bases from J, with 19 bases between. Germline loops: CDR1 KGHSY, CDR2 FQNENV. This CDR3 is 15 amino acids long. CDR3 coding DNA: TGTGCCAGCAGCCGTGGGCAGGAGGGGTATAGGCCCCAGCATTTT. It specifies CASSRGQEGYRPQHF.

Only a few counts were recorded for this clone. The chain joins TRBV6-5 to TRBJ2-7; possibly TRBD1 for D (6 bases). The V and J ends lost 4 bases and 3 bases respectively, with 13 bases between them. CDR3 size: 14 residues. Germline-derived CDR1 and CDR2 are MNHEY and SVGAGI. The CDR3 DNA is TGTGCCAGCAGTTCCCAGGACAGTGTCTACGAGCAGTACTTC. Residues: CASSSQDSVYEQYF.

The chain joins TRBV10-3 to TRBJ1-2; unclear D gene. The germline V gene encodes CDR1 ENHRY and CDR2 SYGVKD. This CDR3 spans 17 amino acids. Deletions cut 3 bases from V and 4 bases from J, with 21 bases between. The CDR3 here is CAISEGRQPTTSYGYTF. The CDR3, as DNA: TGTGCCATCAGTGAAGGGCGGCAGCCCACTACTTCCTATGGCTACACCTTC.

The V and J genes are TRBV5-6 and TRBJ1-4; D is unresolved. Deletions cut 1 base from V and 4 bases from J, with 8 bases between. The germline gives CDR1 SGHDT, CDR2 YYEEEE. The CDR3 contains 14 residues. The CDR3 spells CASSLMDGNEKLFF. CDR3 DNA: TGTGCCAGCAGCTTGATGGACGGTAATGAAAAACTGTTTTTT.

The rearrangement links TRBV29-1 to TRBJ1-4; 7 bases are shared with TRBD1. CDR1 is SQVTM, CDR2 ANQGSEA, per germline. V gave up 7 bases and J gave up 1 base; unmatched junction bases: 6. This CDR3 region has 14 residues. CDR3: CSAKQGITNEKLFF. The CDR3, as DNA: TGCAGCGCCAAACAGGGGATAACTAATGAAAAACTGTTTTTT.

The chain combines TRBV25-1 with TRBJ2-7, with D perhaps given as TRBD1 or TRBD2 (5 bases each). Trimming took 5 bases from V and 4 from J, leaving 15 bases between them. The germline V gene encodes CDR1 MGHDK and CDR2 SYGVNS. The CDR3 is made up of 14 amino acids. The CDR3 region is CASSRGLLGYEQYF. CDR3 DNA: TGTGCCAGCAGTCGGGGCCTACTGGGGTACGAGCAGTACTTC.

CDR3 region: CASTATEANSPLHF. CDR3 DNA sequence: TGTGCCAGTACCGCGACCGAGGCCAATTCACCCCTCCACTTT. The J gene is TRBJ1-6, the V gene TRBV19; D is undetermined. CDR3 length: 14 residues. Deletions cut 7 bases from V and 7 bases from J, with 14 bases between. The germline V gene has CDR1 LNHDA and CDR2 SQIVND (reference sequence).

V is TRBV7-6 and J is TRBJ1-5; 8 nucleotides line up with TRBD1. Germline trimming cut 4 bases from V and 4 bases from J; bases unmatched to any gene: 3. This CDR3 is 14 amino acids long. Germline CDR1 SGHVS, CDR2 FNYEAQ. The CDR3 reads CASSYGTGNQPQHF. CDR3 bases: TGTGCCAGCAGCTACGGGACAGGTAATCAGCCCCAGCATTTT.

The chain links TRBV28 to TRBJ2-7; 12 bases map to TRBD2. The CDR3 contains 15 residues. The V gene's germline CDR1 is MDHEN and CDR2 SYDVKM. Trimming took 6 bases from V and 11 from J; bases not matched to a gene: 14. In DNA, the CDR3 is TGTGCCAGCAGGCCGCCGGGGACTAGCGGGCCGCTTGAGTACTTC. This gives the protein CASRPPGTSGPLEYF. Full variable domain (outside the CDR3, taken from reference TRBV28 and TRBJ2-7): DVKVTQSSRYLVKRTGEKVFLECVQDMDHENMFWYRQDPGLGLRLIYFSYDVKMKEKGDIPEGYSVSREKKERFSLILESASTNQTSMYLCASRPPGTSGPLEYFGPGTRLTVT.

This clone was counted between two and nine times. V is TRBV7-2 and J is TRBJ2-7, with D possibly called TRBD1 or TRBD2 (5 bases each). This CDR3 region has 15 residues. Between the trimmed V and J ends, which lost 5 bases and 2 bases, there was a span of 16 bases. CDR1 and CDR2 from the germline V gene are SGHTA and FQGNSA. The CDR3 spells CASSASGTETYEQYF. The CDR3 DNA reads TGTGCCAGCAGCGCATCCGGGACCGAGACCTACGAGCAGTACTTC.

CDR3 protein: CASSLLGLETQYF. The DNA of the CDR3 is TGTGCCAGCAGCTTACTGGGGTTGGAGACCCAGTACTTC. The chain is built from TRBV7-3 and TRBJ2-5; D is undetermined. Trimming shortened V by 2 bases and J by 5 bases, and 9 bases separated the two germline ends. In germline, CDR1 is SGHTA, CDR2 FQGTGA. The CDR3 is 13 amino acids.

In this sample, this clone turned up a few times. The V gene is TRBV19, the J gene TRBJ2-7; D might be TRBD1 (6 bases). V was trimmed by 3 bases and J by 2 bases, leaving 11 bases between them. Germline V gene sequence: CDR1 LNHDA, CDR2 SQIVND (reference sequence). The CDR3 totals 14 residues. The CDR3 DNA reads as TGTGCCAGTAGTATCAGGGGAACGGCCTACGAGCAGTACTTC. Its translation is CASSIRGTAYEQYF.

This clone was detected a few times. The V and J genes are TRBV30 and TRBJ1-4; tentative D call: TRBD1 (6 bases). The CDR3 covers 18 residues. Per the germline V gene, CDR1 is GTSNPN and CDR2 is SVGIG (reference sequence). V lost 1 base to trimming and J lost 5 bases, with 23 bases between them. Here the CDR3 reads CAWSASVMGAGTNEKLFF. As DNA, the CDR3 is TGTGCCTGGAGTGCTAGTGTAATGGGGGCAGGGACAAATGAAAAACTGTTTTTT.

This clone was counted between two and nine times. J is TRBJ2-6 and V is TRBV2, with TRBD1 matching over 9 bases. CDR3 length: 16 amino acids. The germline V gene has CDR1 SNHLY and CDR2 FYNNEI. The V and J ends lost 9 bases and 0 bases, in that order; junction bases with no gene match: 6. The CDR3, as DNA: TGTGCCAGTACCGGGACAGGGACCTCTGGGGCCAACGTCCTGACTTTC. It codes for CASTGTGTSGANVLTF.

This clone has more than one count but fewer than ten. The V gene is TRBV15, the J gene TRBJ1-2, with TRBD1 matching over 9 bases. The CDR3 length is 16 residues. CDR1 and CDR2 (germline): LNHNV, YYDKDF (reference sequence). V lost 0 bases, J lost 8 bases, and 10 bases stayed unmatched. The CDR3 nucleotides read TGTGCCACCAGCAGAGACGGCGCCGGGACAGGGAACGGCTACACCTTC. Translation gives CATSRDGAGTGNGYTF.

A few counts support this clone. This CDR3 is also generated by other DNA sequences in the sample. The chain links TRBV19 to TRBJ2-3, with 8 nucleotides matching TRBD1. The CDR3 runs to 13 residues. The V segment lost 6 bases and the J segment 1 base; nucleotides outside the gene matches: 0. The V gene's germline CDR1 is LNHDA and CDR2 SQIVND (reference sequence). The CDR3 spells CASRDRGTDTQYF. CDR3 bases: TGTGCCAGTAGGGACAGGGGCACAGATACGCAGTATTTT.

CDR3 sequence (DNA): TGTGCCAGCAGCCGGGACAGCAATACCGGGGAGCTGTTTTTT. This gives the protein CASSRDSNTGELFF. The V and J genes are TRBV6-5 and TRBJ2-2; 7 nucleotides align to TRBD1. From germline, CDR1 is MNHEY and CDR2 SVGAGI. The CDR3 length is 14 residues. With V trimmed by 6 bases and J by 5 bases, 6 bases remained unmatched.

The gene calls are TRBV14 and TRBJ1-2, with D possibly matching TRBD1 (5 bases). The CDR3 has 13 residues. Germline V gives CDR1 SGHDN, CDR2 FVKESK. Trimming took 4 bases from V and 7 from J, leaving 13 bases between them. The CDR3 is CASSPREGRGYTF. The CDR3 region has the DNA TGTGCCAGCAGCCCCAGGGAGGGACGTGGCTACACCTTC.

V usage is TRBV15 and J usage is TRBJ1-6; possibly TRBD1 for D (6 bases). CDR3 length: 17 amino acids. Germline loops: CDR1 LNHNV, CDR2 YYDKDF (reference sequence). V was trimmed by 6 bases and J by 0 bases, leaving 15 bases between them. This CDR3 reads CATSRPGTISYNSPLHF. The CDR3 nucleotides read TGTGCCACCAGTCGGCCAGGGACAATCTCCTATAATTCACCCCTCCACTTT.

The genes are TRBV7-2 and TRBJ2-7; no reliable D call. Deletions cut 3 bases from V and 7 bases from J, with 7 bases between. The CDR3 loop spans 11 amino acids. The germline V gene has CDR1 SGHTA and CDR2 FQGNSA. CDR3 loop: CASSFDGEQYF. CDR3 DNA sequence: TGTGCCAGCAGCTTCGACGGAGAGCAGTACTTC.

This clone was picked up a small number of times. The chain links TRBV28 to TRBJ2-5; maybe TRBD2 (6 bases). The length of the CDR3 is 13 residues. Germline V gives CDR1 MDHEN, CDR2 SYDVKM. The germline V and J ends were trimmed by 3 bases and 1 base, with 6 bases remaining between them. In DNA, the CDR3 is TGTGCCAGCAGTTTGGGGGGCCAAGAGACCCAGTACTTC. The encoded protein is CASSLGGQETQYF.

This clone was counted only a few times. This sequence joins TRBV14 and TRBJ2-7; 7 bases align to TRBD1. The CDR3 contains 15 residues. CDR1 is SGHDN, CDR2 FVKESK, per germline. V was clipped by 4 bases and J by 2 bases; unmatched bases: 8. Here the CDR3 reads CASSPLGTAAYEQYF. In DNA, the CDR3 is TGTGCCAGCAGCCCGCTGGGGACAGCCGCCTACGAGCAGTACTTC.

There are a few counts of this clone. The rearrangement uses TRBV6-5 and TRBJ2-7; D perhaps matches TRBD2 (5 bases). CDR3 length equals 14 residues. Germline CDR1 MNHEY, CDR2 SVGAGI. V was clipped by 6 bases and J by 9 bases, with 21 bases between them. Here the CDR3 DNA reads TGTGCCAGCAGCACGGGATCTGGAAGTTTGTGGCAGTACTTC. Amino acid sequence: CASSTGSGSLWQYF.